Listed here are 14 T cell receptor beta chains from one sample, sequenced in a study of T cell responses to AZD1222 COVID-19 vaccine. The method was immunoSEQ multiplex PCR; TCRdb's version includes in-frame clones alone and lacks a portion of them. The data show about 130,000 clones, with approximately 89% seen just once and about 6% held by the top ten. The starting material was peripheral blood, obtained on day 0 of AZD1222 vaccination. The receptors here all came from an adult in good health.

This chain connects TRBV6-5 to TRBJ2-7; TRBD1 might be the D (6 bases). This CDR3 spans 14 amino acids. V was shortened by 6 bases and J by 0 bases, with 12 bases between the two germline ends. Germline V gene data show CDR1 as MNHEY and CDR2 as SVGAGI. Written as DNA, the CDR3 is TGTGCCAGCAGAAAGACAGGAAGCTCCTACGAGCAGTACTTC. Residues: CASRKTGSSYEQYF.

The CDR3 is CATSDLYRGPRGTEAFF. The CDR3, as DNA: TGTGCCACCAGTGATTTGTATCGAGGACCCCGGGGCACTGAAGCTTTCTTT. The V gene is TRBV24-1, the J gene TRBJ1-1, with D unclear. Germline assignment: CDR1 KGHDR and CDR2 SFDVKD. The CDR3 covers 17 residues. V dropped 0 bases and J dropped 4 bases, with 17 bases sitting between them.

J is TRBJ1-6 and V is TRBV27; D not resolved. Trimming pared 1 base from V and 11 bases from J, leaving 12 bases between. The CDR3 has 14 residues. Germline CDR1 MNHEY, CDR2 SMNVEV (reference sequence). Here the CDR3 DNA reads TGTGCCAGCAGTTTATACCCAGGAGTCGCACCCCTCCACTTT. Translated, it gives CASSLYPGVAPLHF.

This clone came up once. This sequence joins TRBV4-2 and TRBJ1-1; D is ambiguous. The CDR3 totals 14 residues. Germline-derived CDR1 and CDR2 are LGHNA and YNFKEQ. V was pared by 0 bases and J by 1 base, with 6 bases between. CDR3 in DNA: TGTGCCAGCAGCCAAGATGGATCGAACACTGAAGCTTTCTTT. It codes for CASSQDGSNTEAFF.

CDR3 nucleotides: TGTGCCAGTAGTGTGACTAGCGACAACAATGAGCAGTTCTTC. It is translated as CASSVTSDNNEQFF. The rearrangement links TRBV19 to TRBJ2-1, with 8 bases aligning to TRBD2. The trim removed 5 bases at V and 5 bases at J, leaving 5 bases unmatched. CDR3 length equals 14 residues. In germline, CDR1 is LNHDA, CDR2 SQIVND (reference sequence).

The CDR3 loop is CATSVGQGHTDTQYF. The CDR3 DNA is TGTGCCACCAGTGTCGGACAGGGGCACACAGATACGCAGTATTTT. The chain is built from TRBV24-1 and TRBJ2-3; TRBD1 aligns across 9 bases. The CDR3 extends over 15 amino acids. The V segment lost 5 bases and the J segment 2 bases; nucleotides outside the gene matches: 4. From germline, CDR1 is KGHDR and CDR2 SFDVKD.

Worth noting for this clone: Other DNA sequences within the sample encode an identical CDR3. The CDR3 region is CASSPTALNTEAFF. In DNA form, the CDR3 reads TGTGCCAGCTCACCAACAGCATTGAACACTGAAGCTTTCTTT. The chain recombines TRBV18 with TRBJ1-1; D unclear. Trimming pared 2 bases from V and 0 bases from J, leaving 7 bases between. Germline-derived CDR1 and CDR2 are KGHSH and LQKENI. This CDR3 is 14 amino acids long.

The rearrangement links TRBV28 to TRBJ1-4; 9 bases match TRBD1. V dropped 3 bases and J dropped 6; count of bases not matched to a gene: 11. Germline lookup yields CDR1 MDHEN and CDR2 SYDVKM. The CDR3 covers 17 residues. This CDR3 reads CASSFLPSGTGYEKLFF. In DNA, the CDR3 is TGTGCCAGCAGTTTTCTTCCCTCCGGGACAGGGTATGAAAAACTGTTTTTT.

The chain carries TRBV11-3 and TRBJ2-5; D may be TRBD2 (7 bases). V was clipped by 5 bases and J by 2 bases, with 18 bases between them. This CDR3 comprises 16 residues. CDR1 is SGHNT, CDR2 YENEEA, per germline. The CDR3: CASSPWAGAIQETQYF. CDR3 sequence (DNA): TGTGCCAGCAGCCCGTGGGCGGGGGCCATTCAAGAGACCCAGTACTTC.

This clone was found a few times. The rearrangement links TRBV5-4 to TRBJ1-3, with D tentatively TRBD1 (5 bases). Germline V gives CDR1 SGHNT, CDR2 YYREEE (reference sequence). Between the trimmed V and J ends, which lost 4 bases and 0 bases, there was a span of 11 bases. The CDR3 sequence is 15 residues long. The CDR3 reads CASSPGRSSGNTIYF. The CDR3 DNA reads TGTGCCAGCAGCCCGGGACGGAGCTCTGGAAACACCATATATTTT.

This chain links TRBV30 with TRBJ2-3; D might be TRBD2 (5 bases). CDR3 size: 13 residues. The germline CDR1 and CDR2 sequences are GTSNPN and SVGIG (reference sequence). The V end was cut by 7 bases, the J end by 0 bases, with 11 bases between. CDR3: CASSGSSTDTQYF. In DNA form, the CDR3 reads TGTGCCTCCTCGGGGTCTAGCACAGATACGCAGTATTTT.

The chain recombines TRBV27 with TRBJ2-3; 10 nucleotides match TRBD2. Germline-derived CDR1 and CDR2 are MNHEY and SMNVEV (reference sequence). J lost 3 bases, V lost 6 bases, and 9 bases had no gene match. This CDR3 is 16 amino acids long. The CDR3, as DNA: TGTGCCAGCAGAACAGGACTAGCGGCGTCGACAGATACGCAGTATTTT. Translating it yields CASRTGLAASTDTQYF.

The V gene is TRBV18, the J gene TRBJ2-1; D unresolved. V was pared by 3 bases and J by 8 bases, with 17 bases between. Per germline, CDR1 KGHSH and CDR2 LQKENI. This CDR3 has 15 amino acids. The CDR3 region is CASSPRPDVRDEQFF. CDR3 coding DNA: TGTGCCAGCTCACCCAGGCCCGACGTACGGGATGAGCAGTTCTTC.

This clone was seen only a few times. The rearrangement joins TRBV9 to TRBJ2-2, with 12 bases that match TRBD2. CDR1 is SGDLS and CDR2 is YYNGEE in the germline V gene. The CDR3 has 17 residues. Unmatched junction bases numbered 7, after V lost 4 bases and J lost 3 bases. Here the CDR3 reads CASSRNGTSGYTGELFF. Here the CDR3 DNA reads TGTGCCAGCAGCCGCAATGGGACTAGCGGGTACACCGGGGAGCTGTTTTTT.